Reported below is one T cell receptor (beta chain). Its antigen is unidentified. Using quantitative 5'-RACE with molecular barcodes, the authors made TCR beta libraries. One entry per CDR3 protein results from TCRdb running MiXCR on the 5' RACE reads. Of about 540,000 distinct CDR3 sequences listed, about 12% are singletons. Germline CDR1 reads SGHRS; CDR2 reads YFSETQ. V was clipped by 0 bases and J by 4 bases; unmatched bases: 1. There are 15 residues in the CDR3. The sample belongs to a study of CD8 T cells in ankylosing spondylitis. Study results and caveats: Ankylosing spondylitis blood seemed to carry a telltale TCR beta motif made of seven or eight highly homologous variants. It was reported that disease-linked clones were significantly enriched in matched ankylosing spondylitis synovial fluid. Clones that were linked to disease were CD8+ and were relatively rare in peripheral blood. Earlier reports found some motif variants in synovial fluid and blood in reactive arthritis.

Sequenced sample: blood, either unsorted or a sorted T cell fraction (not recorded which). The rearrangement joins TRBV5-1 to TRBJ2-5; the match to TRBD2 covers 12 bases. The TCR originated in a male donor with ankylosing spondylitis. CDR3 loop: CASSLGLAGAETQYF. DNA of the CDR3: TGCGCCAGCAGCTTGGGACTAGCGGGAGCAGAGACCCAGTACTTC. The whole variable domain, remainder taken from reference TRBV5-1 and TRBJ2-5, is KAGVTQTPRYLIKTRGQQVTLSCSPISGHRSVSWYQQTPGQGLQFLFEYFSETQRNKGNFPGRFSGRQFSNSRSEMNVSTLELGDSALYLCASSLGLAGAETQYFGPGTRLLVL.